This entry lists 9 T cell receptor beta chains sequenced from one sample in a study of blood T cell repertoires in COVID-19 (TCRdb year 2020). The library was produced with the immunoSEQ multiplex PCR assay. The table comes from immuneACCESS by way of TCRdb, which keeps in-frame sequences with V and J called. Part of the clones is missing from these tables; in studies checked, under half for an unresolved V gene and the rest for unknown reasons. The sample yields around 8,000 clones; less than 75% were counted once. The ten biggest clones cover about a sixth of the sample. The sequenced sample was peripheral blood. These receptors came from a human donor in a cohort sampled during active COVID-19.

The V and J genes are TRBV2 and TRBJ2-2; 11 bases are shared with TRBD2. This CDR3 spans 14 amino acids. Germline V CDR1 and CDR2: SNHLY, FYNNEI. With V trimmed by 7 bases and J by 6 bases, 4 bases remained unmatched. CDR3 sequence: CASTGTSGPGELFF. In DNA form, the CDR3 reads TGTGCCAGCACAGGGACTAGCGGTCCCGGGGAGCTGTTTTTT.

This clone is medium-sized within its sample. The V and J genes are TRBV13 and TRBJ1-5; D possibly corresponds to TRBD1 (6 bases). V was clipped by 0 bases and J by 5 bases, with 14 bases between them. In germline, CDR1 is PRHDT, CDR2 FYEKMQ (reference sequence). The CDR3 runs to 16 residues. Here the CDR3 DNA reads TGTGCCAGCAGCTTAGGAGGGGGACGTGGGCATCAGCCCCAGCATTTT. It translates to CASSLGGGRGHQPQHF.

The sample holds a few counts of this clone. This chain uses TRBV7-2 with TRBJ1-5; D not resolved. The CDR3 is made up of 13 amino acids. Germline CDR1 is SGHTA and CDR2 is FQGNSA. Trimming took off 5 bases at V and 2 bases at J, with 7 bases between the two ends. The CDR3 loop reads CASSPFGNQPQHF. DNA for the CDR3: TGTGCCAGCAGCCCATTTGGCAATCAGCCCCAGCATTTT.

The chain carries TRBV5-1 and TRBJ1-3; tentatively, D is TRBD1 (5 bases). The germline V and J ends were trimmed by 7 bases and 1 base, with 12 bases remaining between them. The length of the CDR3 is 14 residues. Germline V gene sequence: CDR1 SGHRS, CDR2 YFSETQ. CDR3 in amino acids: CASSPGQSGNTIYF. DNA of the CDR3: TGCGCCAGCTCACCAGGGCAGTCTGGAAACACCATATATTTT.

In its sample, this clone is medium-sized (0.01 to 0.1%). CDR3 sequence: CATSRGLTDTQYF. CDR3 nucleotide sequence: TGTGCCACCAGCAGAGGACTTACAGATACGCAGTATTTT. V and J are TRBV15 and TRBJ2-3, with D hard to call. The CDR3 consists of 13 residues. Deletions cut 1 base from V and 3 bases from J, with 5 bases between. From germline, CDR1 is LNHNV and CDR2 YYDKDF (reference sequence). The full variable domain, its missing parts supplied by reference TRBV15 and TRBJ2-3, is DAMVIQNPRYQVTQFGKPVTLSCSQTLNHNVMYWYQQKSSQAPKLLFHYYDKDFNNEADTPDNFQSRRPNTSFCFLDIRSPGLGDTAMYLCATSRGLTDTQYFGPGTRLTVL.

This clone was detected once. The chain joins TRBV5-6 to TRBJ2-5; 8 nucleotides align to TRBD1. J was trimmed by 4 bases and V by 4 bases; bases with no gene match: 3. The CDR3 runs 13 residues. CDR1 and CDR2 from the germline V gene are SGHDT and YYEEEE. The chain's CDR3 is CASSPGTGETQYF. The CDR3 DNA is TGTGCCAGCAGCCCTGGGACAGGAGAGACCCAGTACTTC.

This clone was found a few times. J is TRBJ2-5 and V is TRBV7-8; a possible D gene is TRBD2 (6 bases). This CDR3 has 15 residues. Germline lookup yields CDR1 SGHVS and CDR2 FQNEAQ. V dropped 1 base and J dropped 7 bases, with 16 bases sitting between them. The CDR3 coding sequence is TGTGCCAGCAGCTTAGAATCTGGGGCGGGGTGGACCCAGTACTTC. Amino acid sequence: CASSLESGAGWTQYF.

This chain links TRBV4-2 with TRBJ2-7, with TRBD1 matching 8 bases. CDR1 and CDR2 from the germline V gene are LGHNA and YNFKEQ. The CDR3 length is 17 residues. The V gene end was trimmed by 3 bases and the J gene end by 6 bases; junction bases not matched to a gene: 16. Here the CDR3 reads CASSQAPGQVSGGEQYF. CDR3 nucleotide sequence: TGTGCCAGCAGCCAGGCTCCGGGACAGGTCTCCGGGGGCGAGCAGTACTTC.

V gene TRBV30 combines with J gene TRBJ1-1; D remains ambiguous. Looked up from germline, CDR1 is GTSNPN and CDR2 is SVGIG (reference sequence). The length of the CDR3 is 12 residues. V lost 1 base and J lost 3, with 6 bases in between. CDR3 DNA: TGTGCCTGGAGTGGGGCCTACACTGAAGCTTTCTTT. Protein product: CAWSGAYTEAFF.